The 6 T cell receptor beta chains below come from one sample, sequenced in a study of T-cell reconstitution after alpha-beta-depleted transplantation in children. The library targeted TCRbeta and was prepared with unique molecular identifiers. In TCRdb, the PCR reads were re-called with MiXCR into one record per CDR3 protein. Of roughly 100,000 distinct CDR3 sequences detected, roughly 8.8% appear once; the ten largest clones hold 6.9%. This specimen consisted of PBMCs from the stem cell graft donor, obtained from the stem cell graft. The receptor set was obtained from a human donor who donated a stem cell graft to a child with congenital amegakaryocytic thrombocytopenia.

In its sample, this clonotype was seen many times. The V and J genes are TRBV24-1 and TRBJ2-1; 8 bases line up with TRBD2. The CDR3 has 16 residues. Per the germline V gene, CDR1 is KGHDR and CDR2 is SFDVKD. Trimming cost V 9 bases and J 7 bases; bases outside gene matches: 16. The CDR3 loop reads CATGLGLAGRRNEQFF. In DNA form, the CDR3 reads TGTGCCACCGGCTTGGGGCTAGCGGGTCGTCGGAATGAGCAGTTCTTC.

This clonotype occurred many times. This chain uses TRBV29-1 with TRBJ1-1; tentatively, D is TRBD1 (5 bases). Germline CDR1 and CDR2: SQVTM and ANQGSEA. There are 13 residues in the CDR3. Deletions cut 3 bases from V and 6 bases from J, with 14 bases between. Here the CDR3 reads CSVERQGTAEAFF. CDR3 nucleotide sequence: TGCAGCGTTGAGCGCCAGGGAACCGCTGAAGCTTTCTTT.

This clonotype was detected ten times or more. The chain links TRBV20-1 to TRBJ2-1; no firm D call. This CDR3 comprises 12 residues. The germline gives CDR1 DFQATT, CDR2 SNEGSKA (reference sequence). V was pared by 2 bases and J by 8 bases, with 10 bases between. The CDR3 DNA follows: TGCAGTGCTAGAAGTCCAAGGGATGAGCAGTTCTTC. It specifies CSARSPRDEQFF.

The chain is built from TRBV29-1 and TRBJ2-1; 9 bases are a match to TRBD1. The CDR3 extends over 16 amino acids. Per the germline V gene, CDR1 is SQVTM and CDR2 is ANQGSEA. The V segment lost 6 bases and the J segment 0 bases; nucleotides outside the gene matches: 9. The CDR3 reads CSVEQWTGDSYNEQFF. CDR3 in DNA: TGCAGCGTGGAACAATGGACAGGGGACTCCTACAATGAGCAGTTCTTC.

This clonotype was detected many times. This chain uses TRBV29-1 with TRBJ2-1, with 15 bases fitting TRBD2. The V segment lost 0 bases and the J segment 7 bases; nucleotides outside the gene matches: 7. Germline lookup yields CDR1 SQVTM and CDR2 ANQGSEA. The CDR3 runs to 17 residues. CDR3 sequence: CSVEDRGTSGGMNEQFF. Here the CDR3 DNA reads TGCAGCGTTGAAGATAGGGGGACTAGCGGGGGGATGAATGAGCAGTTCTTC.

Many counts were recorded for this clonotype. The chain is built from TRBV20-1 and TRBJ2-2; D possibly matches TRBD1 or TRBD2 (5 bases each). Germline CDR1 reads DFQATT; CDR2 reads SNEGSKA (reference sequence). Trimming took 1 base from V and 3 from J, leaving 12 bases between them. The CDR3 is 15 residues long. The CDR3 nucleotides read TGCAGTGCTAGAGGCCCAGGGCGGGACACCGGGGAGCTGTTTTTT. Encoded protein: CSARGPGRDTGELFF.